This TCR beta chain was retrieved from a study of beta chain features in type 1 diabetes. All of the isolated RNA was reverse transcribed, so expressed TCRB transcripts were sequenced. The table came from immunoSEQ multiplex PCR; TCRdb's copy has only in-frame clones and leaves some out. The repertoire holds 400,000 to 450,000 clones, with about 15% as singletons. This clone was recorded at least ten times. The V end was cut by 5 bases, the J end by 5 bases, with 16 bases between. The CDR3 is 15 residues long. The germline V gene has CDR1 MDHEN and CDR2 SYDVKM. Sequencing was done on a sample of naive CD4+ T cells from blood. The chain uses TRBV28 and TRBJ2-4; perhaps TRBD2 as D (5 bases). The origin of this receptor is a man aged 25-45 years in good health. The CDR3 is CASSIPNWGENIQYF. For the CDR3, the DNA is TGTGCCAGCAGTATACCCAATTGGGGAGAAAACATTCAGTACTTC.